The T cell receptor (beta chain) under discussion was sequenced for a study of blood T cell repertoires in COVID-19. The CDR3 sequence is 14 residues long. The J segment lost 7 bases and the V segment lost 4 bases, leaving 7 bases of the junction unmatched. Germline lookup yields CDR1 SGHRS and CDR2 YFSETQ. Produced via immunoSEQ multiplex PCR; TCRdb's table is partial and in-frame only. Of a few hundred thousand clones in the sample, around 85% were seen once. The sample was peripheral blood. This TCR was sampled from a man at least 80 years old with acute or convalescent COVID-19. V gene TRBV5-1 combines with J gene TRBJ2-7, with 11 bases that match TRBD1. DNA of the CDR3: TGCGCCAGCAGCCGAGGACAGGGGGCGGAGGAGCAGTACTTC. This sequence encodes CASSRGQGAEEQYF.